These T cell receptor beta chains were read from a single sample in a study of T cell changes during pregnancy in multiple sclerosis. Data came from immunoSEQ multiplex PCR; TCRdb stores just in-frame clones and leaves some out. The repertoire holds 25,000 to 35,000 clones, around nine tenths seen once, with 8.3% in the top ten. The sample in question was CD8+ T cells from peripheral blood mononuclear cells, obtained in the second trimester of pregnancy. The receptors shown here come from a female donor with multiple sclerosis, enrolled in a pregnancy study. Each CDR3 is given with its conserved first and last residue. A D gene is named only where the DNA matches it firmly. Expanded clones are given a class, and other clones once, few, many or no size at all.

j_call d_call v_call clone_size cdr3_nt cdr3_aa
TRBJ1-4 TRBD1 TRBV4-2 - TGTGCCAGCAGCCAAGGTTCAGGACAGGCCACTAATGAAAAACTGTTTTTT CASSQGSGQATNEKLFF
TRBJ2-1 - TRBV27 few TGTGCCAGCAGTGCCGAACCCGGGACACGGAATGAGCAGTTCTTC CASSAEPGTRNEQFF
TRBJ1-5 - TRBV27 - TGTGCCAGCAGTTTAACAGGATCTCAACAGCCCCAGCATTTT CASSLTGSQQPQHF
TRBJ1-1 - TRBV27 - TGTGCCAGCAGTTTAATGCCAGGAGGGTTAAGCGAAGCTTTCTTT CASSLMPGGLSEAFF
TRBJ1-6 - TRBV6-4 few TGTGCCAGCAGTGACGGGGAGTCGGGTTCACCCCTCCACTTT CASSDGESGSPLHF
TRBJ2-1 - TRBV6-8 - TGTGCCAGCAGTTACATTGCGGGTCGGGACTCACGAGACCACAATGAGCAGTTCTTC CASSYIAGRDSRDHNEQFF
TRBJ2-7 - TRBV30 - TGTGCCTGGAGTGTAGGGGTCTCCTACGAGCAGTACTTC CAWSVGVSYEQYF
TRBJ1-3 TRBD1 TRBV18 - TGTGCCAGCTCACCCGCAACAGGGGCTGTCTCTGGAAACACCATATATTTT CASSPATGAVSGNTIYF
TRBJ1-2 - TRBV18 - TGTGCCAGCTCAAACCCGGACAGACCCGTTTGGGGCTACACCTTC CASSNPDRPVWGYTF
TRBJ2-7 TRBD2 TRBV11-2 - TGTGCCAGCAGCCCCTCGGTGGGGCTAGCGGTCCACGAGCAGTACTTC CASSPSVGLAVHEQYF
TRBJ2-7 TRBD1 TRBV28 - TGTGCCAGCACTTTCCGGGACAGGGGGCTCTACGAGCAGTACTTC CASTFRDRGLYEQYF
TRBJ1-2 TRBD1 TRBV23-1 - TGCGCCAGCAGTCAATCAGACGGACAGGGTGGCAATTATGGCTACACCTTC CASSQSDGQGGNYGYTF
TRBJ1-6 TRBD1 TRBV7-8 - TGTGCCAGCAGCCGCCGACAGGGAGATAATTCACCCCTCCACTTT CASSRRQGDNSPLHF
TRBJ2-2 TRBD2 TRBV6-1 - TGTGCCAGCAGTGGATCTAGCGGGGGGGGTGGGGAGCTGTTTTTT CASSGSSGGGGELFF
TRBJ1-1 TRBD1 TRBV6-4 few TGTGCCAGCAGTGACGAGGAGGGGGCGGCTGAAGCTTTCTTT CASSDEEGAAEAFF
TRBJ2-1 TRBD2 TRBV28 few TGTGCCAGCAGTTTAGGGTCCCCGGGGGGGCCTTCCTACAATGAGCAGTTCTTC CASSLGSPGGPSYNEQFF
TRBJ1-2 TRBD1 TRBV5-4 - TGTGCCAGCAGCTTTCCGGGACAGGGGGCGACCCACTATGGCTACACCTTC CASSFPGQGATHYGYTF
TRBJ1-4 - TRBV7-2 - TGTGCCAGCAGCTCTACAGTAACTGCAACTAATGAAAAACTGTTTTTT CASSSTVTATNEKLFF
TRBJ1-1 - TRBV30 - TGTGCCTGGAGTGTTGGGGGGGGGTGGACTGAAGCTTTCTTT CAWSVGGGWTEAFF
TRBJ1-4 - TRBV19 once TGTGCCAGTAGTACCCCCCGCAGGGGACCCCTGGCACTGTTTTTT CASSTPRRGPLALFF
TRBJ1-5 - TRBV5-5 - TGTGCCAGCAGCCTACTAGATAGCAATCAGCCCCAGCATTTT CASSLLDSNQPQHF
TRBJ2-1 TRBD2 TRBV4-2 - TGTGCCAGCGGGACTAGCGGGGGATACAATGAGCAGTTCTTC CASGTSGGYNEQFF
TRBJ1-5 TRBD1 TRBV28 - TGTGCCAGCAGGCCCCCGGACAGGAACAATCAGCCCCAGCATTTT CASRPPDRNNQPQHF
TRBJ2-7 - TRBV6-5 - TGTGCCAGCAGTTTGGGCCGCTACTACGAGCAGTACTTC CASSLGRYYEQYF
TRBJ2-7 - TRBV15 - TGTGCCACCAGCAGAGACCCGACGGGAAGCTACGAGCAGTACTTC CATSRDPTGSYEQYF
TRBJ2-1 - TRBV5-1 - TGCGCCAGCAGCTCAGGGCTTCACAATGAGCAGTTCTTC CASSSGLHNEQFF
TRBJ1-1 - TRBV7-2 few TGTGCCAGCAGCTTAGGTCGGGGGGCGGGAGCTTTCTTT CASSLGRGAGAFF
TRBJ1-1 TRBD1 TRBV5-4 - TGTGCCAGCAGCGCCGGGACAGGGATCGAAGCTTTCTTT CASSAGTGIEAFF
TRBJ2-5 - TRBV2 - TGTGCCAGCCTTGGTCGGGACCAAGAGACCCAGTACTTC CASLGRDQETQYF
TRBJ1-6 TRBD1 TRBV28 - TGTGCCAGCAGGGGGGACAGCAATTCACCCCTCCACTTT CASRGDSNSPLHF
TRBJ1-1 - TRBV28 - TGTGCCAGCAGTTTACAGGGGATGAACACTGAAGCTTTCTTT CASSLQGMNTEAFF
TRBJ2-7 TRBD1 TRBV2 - TGTGCCAGCAGGACAGGGATACACGAGCAGTACTTC CASRTGIHEQYF
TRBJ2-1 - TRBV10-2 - TGTGCCAGCAGTGATTCCCCACACGATGAGCAGTTCTTC CASSDSPHDEQFF
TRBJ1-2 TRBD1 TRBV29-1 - TGCAGCGTTGAAGGGACAGGGGACGGGAGGGTAGGTGGCTACACCTTC CSVEGTGDGRVGGYTF
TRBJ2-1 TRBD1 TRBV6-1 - TGTGCCAGCAGTGAAGAGCAGGGGGTGAATGAGCAGTTCTTC CASSEEQGVNEQFF